The 32 T cell receptor beta chains given below trace back to one sample, sequenced in a study of T cells after yellow fever vaccination (dated by TCRdb to about 2019). The library was obtained by 5' RACE. These reads were obtained on an Illumina NovaSeq 6000. The public reads were reanalyzed by TCRdb: fastp trimming at Q25, MiXCR alignment, in-frame beta chains only. A single entry per CDR3 protein holds the most common genes and DNA from its merged rows. For this sample the table gives around 320,000 distinct CDR3 sequences, of which around 9.3% were detected only once. The ten largest clones add up to about 3.7% of the sample. The sample's treatment or condition label, in plain terms: live attenuated yellow fever vaccine strain. The source was CD4+ T cells sorted from PBMCs, collected 5 days after the yellow fever booster vaccination. These receptors originate from a man between 18 and 35 years old who received the YFV17D yellow fever vaccine.

This clonotype was detected a few times. The V call is TRBV15, the J call TRBJ2-4; TRBD1 aligns across 8 bases. This CDR3 spans 15 amino acids. Germline V gene sequence: CDR1 LNHNV, CDR2 YYDKDF (reference sequence). The junction had 3 bases not matched to a gene; V was cut back by 0 bases and J by 5 bases. The CDR3 is CATSRDPGGENIQYF. Written as DNA, the CDR3 is TGTGCCACCAGCAGAGATCCAGGGGGCGAAAACATTCAGTACTTC.

This clonotype has only a few counts. The chain uses TRBV18 and TRBJ2-4; tentative D call: TRBD1 (6 bases). This CDR3 is built from 13 residues. Germline V gives CDR1 KGHSH, CDR2 LQKENI. V was trimmed by 6 bases and J by 10 bases, leaving 16 bases between them. The CDR3 spells CASSESRDKIQYF. Written as DNA, the CDR3 is TGTGCCAGCTCCGAATCCAGGGACAAAATTCAGTACTTC.

This clonotype was picked up many times. V usage is TRBV18 and J usage is TRBJ2-1, with D perhaps matching TRBD2 (5 bases). Trimming cost V 3 bases and J 1 base, with 13 bases left between them. The CDR3 is 16 residues long. Germline V gene lookup returns CDR1 KGHSH and CDR2 LQKENI. For the CDR3, the DNA is TGTGCCAGCTCACCGAGTGTCGGGGTTTCCTACAATGAGCAGTTCTTC. Translating it yields CASSPSVGVSYNEQFF.

This clonotype was detected a few times. The V gene is TRBV6-1, the J gene TRBJ1-5; 7 bases align to TRBD1. Trimming removed 3 bases from V and 0 bases from J; junction bases left unmatched: 8. The V gene's germline CDR1 is MNHNS and CDR2 SASEGT. This CDR3 region has 17 residues. CDR3 amino acids: CASSDPDRTNSNQPQHF. DNA of the CDR3: TGTGCCAGCAGTGACCCGGACAGGACCAATAGCAATCAGCCCCAGCATTTT.

This clonotype was counted a few times. This chain connects TRBV12-3 or TRBV12-4 to TRBJ1-3; 7 nucleotides match TRBD1. After removal of 7 bases from V and 3 bases from J, the junction contained 6 bases not matched to a gene. The CDR3 is 14 residues long. CDR3 coding DNA: TGTGCCAGCACCCCCCGGGACAGTGGAAACACCATATATTTT. This gives the protein CASTPRDSGNTIYF.

This clonotype showed up many times. The chain carries TRBV20-1 and TRBJ1-1; D unresolved. The CDR3 spans 15 residues. Trimming cost V 1 base and J 2 bases, with 14 bases left between them. Germline assignment: CDR1 DFQATT and CDR2 SNEGSKA (reference sequence). The CDR3, as DNA: TGCAGTGCTAGAGTCGGTCCGGTAACTAACACTGAAGCTTTCTTT. This translates into CSARVGPVTNTEAFF.

V gene TRBV7-9 combines with J gene TRBJ2-1; D might be TRBD1 (6 bases). Germline V lookup: CDR1 SEHNR, CDR2 FQNEAQ (reference sequence). Trimming shortened V by 3 bases and J by 3 bases, and 12 bases separated the two germline ends. The CDR3 consists of 15 residues. The CDR3 loop reads CASSFLTGYYNEQFF. CDR3 nucleotides: TGTGCCAGCAGCTTCCTGACAGGCTACTACAATGAGCAGTTCTTC.

This clonotype was seen many times. This chain uses TRBV12-3 or TRBV12-4 with TRBJ2-4; D is ambiguous. V lost 2 bases to trimming and J lost 0 bases, with 17 bases between them. The CDR3 consists of 18 residues. The CDR3 protein is CASSLTYGLELAKNIQYF. Written as DNA, the CDR3 is TGTGCCAGCAGTTTAACTTACGGGCTCGAACTAGCCAAAAACATTCAGTACTTC.

V is TRBV29-1 and J is TRBJ2-6, with 12 bases fitting TRBD1. Losses at the gene ends were 6 bases for V and 0 bases for J; bases not matched to a gene: 6. In germline, CDR1 is SQVTM, CDR2 ANQGSEA. The CDR3 is made up of 17 amino acids. The CDR3: CSVAGTGGFSGANVLTF. CDR3 sequence (DNA): TGCAGCGTCGCCGGGACAGGGGGCTTCTCTGGGGCCAACGTCCTGACTTTC.

This clonotype was detected a few times. The chain joins TRBV5-5 to TRBJ2-7; the D gene is possibly TRBD1 (5 bases). V lost 1 base and J lost 0, with 14 bases in between. The germline V gene encodes CDR1 SGHKS and CDR2 YYEKEE (reference sequence). This CDR3 region has 16 residues. CDR3 bases: TGTGCCAGCAGCTTGCAAGTCGGCAGGGCCTCCTACGAGCAGTACGTC. Protein sequence: CASSLQVGRASYEQYV.

CDR3 sequence reads: CATQDRGYNEQFF. For the CDR3, the DNA is TGTGCCACCCAGGACCGAGGATACAATGAGCAGTTCTTC. This chain connects TRBV24-1 to TRBJ2-1; D is uncertain. CDR1 is KGHDR, CDR2 SFDVKD, per germline. Trimming removed 9 bases at V and 4 bases at J, with 12 bases between. CDR3 length equals 13 residues.

The V gene is TRBV5-1, the J gene TRBJ1-1; unclear D gene. Trimming stripped 5 bases from V and 7 bases from J, with 21 bases between. The V gene's germline CDR1 is SGHRS and CDR2 YFSETQ. This CDR3 is 15 amino acids long. The CDR3 reads CASRRSAIWVGEAFF. In nucleotides, the CDR3 is TGCGCCAGCAGAAGGTCCGCGATTTGGGTGGGTGAAGCTTTCTTT.

In its sample, this clonotype was seen many times. J is TRBJ1-5 and V is TRBV10-3, with D unclear. The ends were cut back, 0 bases at V and 2 bases at J, with 14 bases in the middle. The CDR3 spans 17 residues. CDR1 is ENHRY, CDR2 SYGVKD, per germline. CDR3 coding DNA: TGTGCCATCAGTGAGTCGGCGTCTAGTGATGGCAATCAGCCCCAGCATTTT. Its translation is CAISESASSDGNQPQHF.

This clonotype came up many times. This chain uses TRBV12-3 or TRBV12-4 with TRBJ2-7; no clear D gene. Trimming took 6 bases from V and 1 from J, leaving 19 bases between them. The length of the CDR3 is 16 residues. As DNA, the CDR3 is TGTGCCAGCAGGCAGGCCCGATACCCCAATTCCTACGAGCAGTACTTC. Its protein is CASRQARYPNSYEQYF.

The V and J genes are TRBV12-3 or TRBV12-4 and TRBJ1-6; D remains ambiguous. This CDR3 region has 11 residues. V lost 7 bases, J lost 8 bases, and 6 bases lay in between. The CDR3 DNA is TGTGCCAGCACCCAGGATTCACCCCTCCACTTT. It codes for CASTQDSPLHF.

The gene calls are TRBV11-1 and TRBJ1-2, with 11 bases matching TRBD1. CDR3 length: 16 residues. Trimming took 4 bases from V and 8 from J; bases not matched to a gene: 12. Germline lookup yields CDR1 SGHAT and CDR2 FQDESV (reference sequence). The chain's CDR3 is CASSSGQGASLGGYTF. DNA for the CDR3: TGTGCCAGCAGCTCAGGACAGGGGGCGTCTCTGGGAGGCTACACCTTC.

The chain recombines TRBV10-2 with TRBJ2-7; D unresolved. Germline V gene sequence: CDR1 WSHSY, CDR2 SAAADI. The V end lost 4 bases, the J end lost 7 bases, and 11 bases lay between the germline ends. The CDR3 covers 12 residues. CDR3 DNA: TGCGCCAGCAGTGGACCATATGGGGAGCAGTACGTC. Translated, it gives CASSGPYGEQYV.

The chain has TRBV4-2 and TRBJ1-2; D not resolved. Germline CDR1 LGHNA, CDR2 YNFKEQ. V dropped 0 bases and J dropped 4 bases, with 21 bases sitting between them. This CDR3 is built from 18 residues. The CDR3 sequence is CASSQDGSASSTLYGYTF. DNA of the CDR3: TGTGCCAGCAGCCAAGATGGGTCGGCATCAAGCACCCTCTATGGCTACACCTTC.

This clonotype was seen at least ten times. V usage is TRBV7-9 and J usage is TRBJ1-4, with D possibly matching TRBD1 (6 bases). Germline CDR1 SEHNR, CDR2 FQNEAQ (reference sequence). CDR3 length: 15 residues. The V and J ends lost 2 bases and 6 bases respectively, with 13 bases between them. The CDR3 coding sequence is TGTGCCAGCAGCTTAAGGGGGTGGTCGGATGAAAAACTGTTTTTT. As protein: CASSLRGWSDEKLFF. The variable domain in full, completed from reference TRBV7-9 and TRBJ1-4, reads DTGVSQNPRHKITKRGQNVTFRCDPISEHNRLYWYRQTLGQGPEFLTYFQNEAQLEKSRLLSDRFSAERPKGSFSTLEIQRTEQGDSAMYLCASSLRGWSDEKLFFGSGTQLSVL.

At least ten counts were recorded for this clonotype. The V gene is TRBV5-1, the J gene TRBJ2-2; 10 bases line up with TRBD2. Trimming at V came to 5 bases and at J to 7 bases, leaving 8 bases not matched to a gene. This CDR3 is built from 15 residues. Germline-derived CDR1 and CDR2 are SGHRS and YFSETQ. CDR3 in amino acids: CASRVGTSENGELFF. Written as DNA, the CDR3 is TGCGCCAGCAGAGTAGGGACTAGCGAGAACGGGGAGCTGTTTTTT.

The rearrangement uses TRBV2 and TRBJ2-6; the D is unclear. V lost 6 bases, J lost 4 bases, and 10 bases lay in between. This CDR3 comprises 14 residues. CDR1 is SNHLY, CDR2 FYNNEI, per germline. Here the CDR3 DNA reads TGTGCCAGCAGGCAGGCTCTGGGGGCCAACGTCCTGACTTTC. Translation: CASRQALGANVLTF.

This clonotype showed up just a few times. The chain is built from TRBV6-2 or TRBV6-3 and TRBJ2-4; unclear D gene. The CDR3 totals 15 residues. CDR1 and CDR2 from the germline V gene are MNHEY and SVGEGT. V lost 9 bases, J lost 0 bases, and 15 bases lay in between. The CDR3 bases are TGTGCCAGGGACCTAGTAGTTCTAGCCAAAAACATTCAGTACTTC. This translates into CARDLVVLAKNIQYF.

The chain has TRBV7-2 and TRBJ1-5; a possible D gene is TRBD1 (5 bases). Germline V lookup: CDR1 SGHTA, CDR2 FQGNSA. V was shortened by 4 bases and J by 5 bases, with 9 bases between the two germline ends. CDR3 size: 13 residues. In DNA form, the CDR3 reads TGTGCCAGCAGCTATTGGGACGATCAGCCCCAGCATTTT. Its translation is CASSYWDDQPQHF.

J is TRBJ2-1 and V is TRBV9; 9 nucleotides align to TRBD2. CDR1 and CDR2 (germline): SGDLS, YYNGEE. The J segment lost 6 bases and the V segment lost 3 bases, leaving 19 bases of the junction unmatched. The CDR3 runs 19 residues. The CDR3 protein is CASSATRLVAGGRVNEQFF. In nucleotides, the CDR3 is TGTGCCAGCAGCGCGACCCGACTAGTGGCGGGGGGGCGCGTCAATGAGCAGTTCTTC. Full variable domain (rest looked up from reference TRBV9 and TRBJ2-1): DSGVTQTPKHLITATGQRVTLRCSPRSGDLSVYWYQQSLDQGLQFLIQYYNGEERAKGNILERFSAQQFPDLHSELNLSSLELGDSALYFCASSATRLVAGGRVNEQFFGPGTRLTVL.

The chain has TRBV5-6 and TRBJ2-7; D ambiguous. This CDR3 contains 12 residues. Germline loops: CDR1 SGHDT, CDR2 YYEEEE. Trimming stripped 0 bases from V and 7 bases from J, with 8 bases between. CDR3 coding DNA: TGTGCCAGCAGCTTGGGACGTTCGGAGCAGTACGTC. Protein sequence: CASSLGRSEQYV.

This clonotype was counted between two and nine times. V is TRBV7-2 and J is TRBJ2-5; D is perhaps TRBD2 (6 bases). CDR1 is SGHTA, CDR2 FQGNSA, per germline. The CDR3 is made up of 16 amino acids. The V gene lost 2 bases and the J gene lost 5 bases, with 18 bases spanning the gap. The CDR3 reads CASSLLRDSSGETQYF. CDR3 in DNA: TGTGCCAGCAGCTTACTAAGAGATAGCAGCGGGGAGACCCAGTACTTC.

This clonotype turned up a few times. V gene TRBV7-2 combines with J gene TRBJ1-1; 9 bases line up with TRBD1. Trimming took 5 bases from V and 6 from J; bases not matched to a gene: 7. This CDR3 is 14 amino acids long. Per the germline V gene, CDR1 is SGHTA and CDR2 is FQGNSA. In nucleotides, the CDR3 is TGTGCCAGCAGCCAGGGACAGGGATTGTCTGAAGCTTTCTTT. Residues: CASSQGQGLSEAFF.

This clonotype was counted between two and nine times. The genes are TRBV20-1 and TRBJ2-3; 8 bases are shared with TRBD2. The CDR3 runs to 15 residues. V gave up 3 bases and J gave up 4 bases; unmatched junction bases: 9. From germline, CDR1 is DFQATT and CDR2 SNEGSKA (reference sequence). This CDR3 is CSASRSGGGADTQYF. The CDR3 region has the DNA TGCAGTGCTAGTCGCAGCGGGGGAGGTGCAGATACGCAGTATTTT.

The chain uses TRBV5-1 and TRBJ1-1, with D hard to call. The length of the CDR3 is 14 residues. With 2 bases removed from V and 1 base from J, the gap between germline ends came to 9 bases. Germline CDR1 is SGHRS and CDR2 is YFSETQ. The CDR3 is CASSFDGSNTEAFF. In DNA form, the CDR3 reads TGCGCCAGCAGCTTCGACGGGTCGAACACTGAAGCTTTCTTT.

Only a few counts were recorded for this clonotype. This chain connects TRBV6-2 or TRBV6-3 to TRBJ1-1, with D maybe TRBD1 (5 bases). Germline V lookup: CDR1 MNHEY, CDR2 SVGEGT. CDR3 length: 11 amino acids. V lost 5 bases, J lost 10 bases, and 11 bases lay in between. CDR3 sequence reads: CASSPRVGAFF. The CDR3 DNA reads TGTGCCAGCAGTCCCAGGGTGGGAGCTTTCTTT.

The V and J genes are TRBV28 and TRBJ2-7; weak D call: TRBD1 (6 bases). Germline loops: CDR1 MDHEN, CDR2 SYDVKM. This CDR3 has 14 residues. Trimming removed 5 bases from V and 0 bases from J, with 11 bases in between. The CDR3 loop reads CASSPATGSYEQYV. In DNA form, the CDR3 reads TGTGCCAGCAGTCCCGCGACAGGCTCCTACGAGCAGTACGTC.

Ten or more counts support this clonotype. The V and J genes are TRBV10-3 and TRBJ2-6; TRBD1 aligns across 9 bases. CDR3 length: 17 amino acids. Germline V gene lookup returns CDR1 ENHRY and CDR2 SYGVKD. The V gene end was trimmed by 1 base and the J gene end by 4 bases; junction bases not matched to a gene: 5. CDR3 protein: CAISEFGQGTGANVLTF. The CDR3 coding sequence is TGTGCCATCAGTGAGTTTGGACAGGGGACCGGGGCCAACGTCCTGACTTTC.